The T cell receptor (beta chain) described here comes from a study of human T cells and chemical hapten exposure. Individual cDNA molecules in this library carried unique molecular identifiers. TCRdb re-derived calls from the RACE reads in MiXCR, one entry per CDR3 protein. The sample records more than 55,000 distinct CDR3 sequences, 9.8% being singletons. General study points: No change in TCRs above 1 in 1000 frequency was produced by DPC sensitization.

Per germline, CDR1 SGHTA and CDR2 FQGTGA. This CDR3 has 16 residues. V gave up 2 bases and J gave up 0 bases; unmatched junction bases: 4. This clonotype was detected many times. The target antigen is unknown. Time point specified: patch test 1, 2 weeks after DPC sensitization. The treatment was: therapeutic diphenylcyclopropenone sensitization with weekly scalp DPC. This chain connects TRBV7-3 to TRBJ2-3, with 8 bases that match TRBD1. The sequencing used whole blood, collected in connection with sensitization to the hapten diphenylcyclopropenone (DPC). The clonotype comes from a woman aged 40-49 years with alopecia areata. Some clones in this sample may be carry-over from other donors' samples. CDR3 in amino acids: CASSLGQGLSTDTQYF. The CDR3 DNA sequence: TGTGCCAGCAGCTTAGGACAGGGTTTGAGCACAGATACGCAGTATTTT.